The sequence of this T cell receptor (beta chain) was determined in a study of blood T cells in healthy people across ages (dated by TCRdb to about 2015). Some background on the complete study: In model experiments, template switching captured about one uniquely barcoded TCR beta cDNA molecule for every two T cells. Age-related changes in TCR beta repertoire diversity were measured in the study by deep sequencing normalized with unique cDNA molecular identifiers. The study analyzed two additional independent replicas of 1 million unique cDNA reads from the same blood draw for two donors, one aged 18 to 30 and one aged 80 or older. To avoid experimental bias, donors of different ages were randomly spread across the sequencing lanes. Four age groups were formed from the donors: young (average approximately 15 years), middle-aged (around 40), aged (roughly 58) and long-lived (about 80). The paper as a whole reports these results and caveats: A strong correlation was found between observed TCR beta diversity and the percentage of naive T cells measured by flow cytometry. As age increased, observed TCR beta diversity per million T cells dropped in a roughly linear way, and a significant reduction was already evident by age 40. Bulk unsorted PBMC profiling prevented conclusive comparison of naive and antigen-experienced compartments. Total diversity estimates from one million sequenced T cells were considered lower bounds and underestimates. Compared with the aged group, the long-lived group had more naive CD4+ T cells, fewer expanded clones and increased TCR diversity, suggesting age selection. The CMV infection status of donors was not known, potentially confounding age-related changes in expanded clonotypes.

Concerning this clonotype itself: No antigen is known for it. Qualities for individual bases were not recorded, and no much larger clone is one base off.

Libraries were made using 5' RACE. The instrument was an Illumina HiSeq 2500. A second PCR of roughly 6 to 11 cycles was run with a J-beta primer mix and a sample-barcoded 5' primer. A unique molecular identifier was introduced onto each TCR beta cDNA molecule by a template-switch 5' adaptor carrying 12 random nucleotides. At least 2.5 million CDR3-containing paired-end reads were obtained from each sample. The Mint cDNA synthesis kit, primed by a TRBC-specific oligonucleotide, was used to synthesize first-strand cDNA from all RNA. All cDNA was treated with uracil-DNA glycosylase and then went through a first 18-cycle PCR with the universal primers M1SS and BC2_uni_R. As for how the authors treated the data: Each sample was normalized by randomly selecting 1 million high-quality reads, each carrying a distinct molecular identifier. Reads sharing molecular identifiers were discarded rather than binned into consensus sequences. CDR3 identification, clonotype clustering and error correction used MiTCR with a Q25 quality threshold and the strictest error-elimination algorithm. A nonparametric unseen species model using Euler transformation provided a lower-bound estimate of total TCR beta diversity. Through fastp at Q25 and MiXCR, TCRdb rebuilt clones from the public reads, retaining in-frame beta chains. Each CDR3 protein appears once, grouped with its most common genes and DNA. TCRdb's processing, not the authors' own work, is the source of the V and J calls. The sample table records some 1.4 million distinct CDR3 sequences; approximately 42% of these occur just once. The ten biggest clones cover roughly 8.2% of the sample.

The donors were roughly 40 Caucasian individuals from Russia, aged roughly 6 to 100 years, who were systemically healthy. About 10 milliliters of peripheral blood were collected from each donor into EDTA-treated Vacutainer tubes. Ficoll-Paque density-gradient centrifugation was used to isolate PBMCs, with at least 7 million obtained per sample. Trizol reagent was used to extract total RNA from the PBMCs, yielding at least 6 micrograms per sample. The percentages of naive CD45RAhigh/CD27high T cells were determined by flow cytometry on a PBMC aliquot from every donor. CDR1 and CDR2 (MNHEY, SMNVEV) derive from the germline V gene (reference sequence). CDR3 length: 14 amino acids, cysteine to phenylalanine. Of the read, only the CDR3 DNA is kept; its 42 bases are in frame from base 1. The V and J ends are trimmed by 8 bases and 4 bases, leaving 15 bases between them.

This chain is built from TRBV27 and TRBJ2-1; a tentative D match to TRBD1 spans 7 bases. This clonotype was sampled from a woman younger than 35 in good health. The sample was blood. The CDR3 protein is CASCPGGPYNEQFF. The DNA is as follows: TGTGCCAGCTGCCCAGGGGGGCCTTACAATGAGCAGTTCTTC.